The entry below gives a single T cell receptor (beta chain) sequence along with its context. The record originates from a study of OX40 agonist ivuxolimab in advanced cancers. Only in-frame clones appear in the TCRdb table, and some are missing; sequencing was by immunoSEQ multiplex PCR. Of fewer than 55,000 clones in the sample, roughly 77% were seen once. The germline V and J ends were trimmed by 4 bases and 1 base, with 12 bases remaining between them. The CDR3 length is 15 residues. Germline values: CDR1 SGHAT, CDR2 FQNNGV. Specimen: CD4+ or CD8+ T cells sorted from blood, collected in a trial of the OX40 agonist ivuxolimab. The sequence was obtained from an adult with an advanced solid tumor such as melanoma, head and neck, liver or kidney cancer. The chain has TRBV11-2 and TRBJ2-3; D might be TRBD2 (6 bases). The CDR3 DNA follows: TGTGCCAGCAGCTCCTACGTAGCGGGCACAGATACGCAGTATTTT. Protein: CASSSYVAGTDTQYF.